The clone carrying this TCR beta chain came up once. The antigen remains unidentified. These data come from a study of T cell responses to AZD1222 COVID-19 vaccine. Study at large: Pooled in the analysis were second doses at about 4 or about 12 weeks. The study's findings and limits: Following two doses of AZD1222, Spike-specific TCR breadth and depth rose.

The table came from immunoSEQ multiplex PCR; TCRdb's copy has only in-frame clones and leaves some out. The sample includes around 190,000 clones, around 92% seen only once; the top ten take over 1%. There are 13 residues in the CDR3. Germline-derived CDR1 and CDR2 are SEHNR and FQNEAQ (reference sequence). The germline V and J ends were trimmed by 1 base and 6 bases, with 8 bases remaining between them. The sequence was obtained from an adult in good health. The J gene is TRBJ2-3, the V gene TRBV7-9, with D possibly being TRBD2 (5 bases). This specimen was peripheral blood, taken on day 0 of AZD1222 vaccination. The CDR3 is CASSLVGGDTQYF. The CDR3 nucleotides read TGTGCCAGCAGCTTAGTCGGCGGGGATACGCAGTATTTT.